The T cell receptor (beta chain) described here comes from a study of blood T cell repertoires in COVID-19. CDR3 length: 16 residues. The germline V and J ends were trimmed by 5 bases and 5 bases, with 22 bases remaining between them. In germline, CDR1 is MNHEY, CDR2 SMNVEV (reference sequence). TCRdb's table, derived via immunoSEQ multiplex PCR, lists solely in-frame clones and lacks some. The sample includes about 220,000 clones, 75% to 90% of them seen just once. The sequencing input was peripheral blood. This chain connects TRBV27 to TRBJ2-7, with a tentative D call TRBD1 (6 bases). This clonotype was sampled from a woman aged 70-85 years with COVID-19, enrolled during active disease. CDR3 coding DNA: TGTGCCAGCAGTCTAAACCTGGGACAAGGTCCCAACGAGCAGTACTTC. Translation: CASSLNLGQGPNEQYF.